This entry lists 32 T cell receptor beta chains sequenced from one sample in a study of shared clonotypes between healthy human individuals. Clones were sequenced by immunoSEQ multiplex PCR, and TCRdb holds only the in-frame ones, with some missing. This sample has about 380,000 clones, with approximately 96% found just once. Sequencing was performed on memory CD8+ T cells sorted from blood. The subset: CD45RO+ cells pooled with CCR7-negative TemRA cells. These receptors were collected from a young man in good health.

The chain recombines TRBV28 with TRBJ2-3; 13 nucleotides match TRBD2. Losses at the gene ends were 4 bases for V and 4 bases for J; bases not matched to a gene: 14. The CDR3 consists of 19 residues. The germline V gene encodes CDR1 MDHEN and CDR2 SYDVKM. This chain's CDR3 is CASSWILLAGGVVADTQYF. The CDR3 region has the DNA TGTGCCAGCAGTTGGATACTACTAGCGGGAGGGGTAGTGGCAGATACGCAGTATTTT. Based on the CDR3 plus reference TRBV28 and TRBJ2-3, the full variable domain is DVKVTQSSRYLVKRTGEKVFLECVQDMDHENMFWYRQDPGLGLRLIYFSYDVKMKEKGDIPEGYSVSREKKERFSLILESASTNQTSMYLCASSWILLAGGVVADTQYFGPGTRLTVL.

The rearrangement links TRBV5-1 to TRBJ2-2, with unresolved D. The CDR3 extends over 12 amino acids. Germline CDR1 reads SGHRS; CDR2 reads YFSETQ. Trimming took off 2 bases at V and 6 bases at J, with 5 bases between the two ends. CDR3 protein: CASSFPAGELFF. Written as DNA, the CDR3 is TGCGCCAGCAGCTTTCCGGCCGGGGAGCTGTTTTTT.

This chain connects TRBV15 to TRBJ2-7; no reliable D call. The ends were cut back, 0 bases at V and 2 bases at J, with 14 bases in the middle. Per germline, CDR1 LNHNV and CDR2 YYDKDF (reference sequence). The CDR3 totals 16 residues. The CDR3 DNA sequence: TGTGCCACCAGCAGAGATCTTCGAGACCTTCCCTACGAGCAGTACTTC. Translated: CATSRDLRDLPYEQYF.

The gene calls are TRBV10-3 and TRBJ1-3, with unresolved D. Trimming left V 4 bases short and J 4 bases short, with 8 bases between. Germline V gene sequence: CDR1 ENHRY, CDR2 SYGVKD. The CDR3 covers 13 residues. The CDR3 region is CAISVSSGNTIYF. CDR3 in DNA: TGTGCCATCAGTGTATCATCAGGAAACACCATATATTTT.

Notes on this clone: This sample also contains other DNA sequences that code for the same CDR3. CDR3 protein: CAISEGADTQYF. For the CDR3, the DNA is TGTGCCATCAGTGAGGGAGCAGATACGCAGTATTTT. The gene calls are TRBV10-3 and TRBJ2-3; no firm D call. This CDR3 spans 12 amino acids. Looked up from germline, CDR1 is ENHRY and CDR2 is SYGVKD. The ends were cut back, 2 bases at V and 4 bases at J, with 4 bases in the middle.

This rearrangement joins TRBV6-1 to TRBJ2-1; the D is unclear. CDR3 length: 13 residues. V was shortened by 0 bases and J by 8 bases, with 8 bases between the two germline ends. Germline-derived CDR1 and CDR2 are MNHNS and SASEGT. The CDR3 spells CASSEAPTDEQFF. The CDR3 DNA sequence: TGTGCCAGCAGTGAAGCCCCGACGGATGAGCAGTTCTTC.

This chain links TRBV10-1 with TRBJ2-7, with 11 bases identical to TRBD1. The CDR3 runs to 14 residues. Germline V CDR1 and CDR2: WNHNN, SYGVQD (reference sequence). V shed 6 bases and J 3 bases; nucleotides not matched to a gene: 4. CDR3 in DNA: TGCGCCAGCAGGGCCGGGACAGGGGGCTACGAGCAGTACTTC. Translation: CASRAGTGGYEQYF.

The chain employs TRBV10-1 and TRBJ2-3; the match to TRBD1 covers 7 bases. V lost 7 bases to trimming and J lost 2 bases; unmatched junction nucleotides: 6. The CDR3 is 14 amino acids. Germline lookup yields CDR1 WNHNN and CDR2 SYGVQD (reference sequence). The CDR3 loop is CASKDRPPTDTQYF. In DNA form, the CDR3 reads TGCGCCAGCAAGGACAGGCCCCCCACAGATACGCAGTATTTT.

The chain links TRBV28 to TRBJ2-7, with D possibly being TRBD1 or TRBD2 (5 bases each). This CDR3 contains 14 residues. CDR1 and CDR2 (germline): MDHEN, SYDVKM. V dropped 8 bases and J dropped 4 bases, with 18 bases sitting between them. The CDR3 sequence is CASGPGLSPYEQYF. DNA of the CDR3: TGTGCCAGCGGCCCGGGGCTTTCCCCTTACGAGCAGTACTTC.

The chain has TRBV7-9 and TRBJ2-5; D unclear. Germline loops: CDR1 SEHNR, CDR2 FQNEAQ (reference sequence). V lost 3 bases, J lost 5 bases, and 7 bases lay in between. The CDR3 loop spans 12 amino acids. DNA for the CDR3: TGTGCCAGCAGCTTGCCGGTGGAGACCCAGTACTTC. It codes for CASSLPVETQYF.

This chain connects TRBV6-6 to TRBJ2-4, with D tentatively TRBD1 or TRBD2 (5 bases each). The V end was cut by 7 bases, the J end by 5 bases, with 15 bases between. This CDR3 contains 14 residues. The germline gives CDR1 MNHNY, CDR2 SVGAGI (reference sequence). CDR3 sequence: CASIQRGDENIQYF. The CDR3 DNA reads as TGTGCCAGCATTCAGAGGGGAGATGAAAACATTCAGTACTTC.

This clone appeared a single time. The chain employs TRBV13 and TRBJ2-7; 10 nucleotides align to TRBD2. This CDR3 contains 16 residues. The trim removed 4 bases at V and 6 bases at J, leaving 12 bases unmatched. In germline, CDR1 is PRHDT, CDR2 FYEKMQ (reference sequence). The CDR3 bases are TGTGCCAGCAGCTCGACTAGCGGGTTTCCATTTTTCGAGCAGTACTTC. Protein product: CASSSTSGFPFFEQYF.

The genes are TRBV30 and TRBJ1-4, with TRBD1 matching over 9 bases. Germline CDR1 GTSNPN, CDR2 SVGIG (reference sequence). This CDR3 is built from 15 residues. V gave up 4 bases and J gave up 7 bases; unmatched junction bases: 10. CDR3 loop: CAWKLGQGRGEKLFF. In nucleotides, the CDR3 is TGTGCCTGGAAACTAGGACAGGGGCGGGGTGAAAAACTGTTTTTT.

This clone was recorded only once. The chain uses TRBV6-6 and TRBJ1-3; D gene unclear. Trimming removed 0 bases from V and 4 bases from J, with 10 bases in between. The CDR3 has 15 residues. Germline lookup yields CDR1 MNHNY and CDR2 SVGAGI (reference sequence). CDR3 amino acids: CASSYSTGSGNTIYF. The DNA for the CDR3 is TGTGCCAGCAGTTACTCGACGGGTTCCGGAAACACCATATATTTT.

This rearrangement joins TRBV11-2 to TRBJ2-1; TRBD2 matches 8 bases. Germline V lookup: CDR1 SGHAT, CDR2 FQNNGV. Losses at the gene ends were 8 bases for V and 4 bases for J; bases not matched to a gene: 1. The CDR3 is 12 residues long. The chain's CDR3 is CASSSGYNEQFF. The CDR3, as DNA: TGTGCCAGCTCTAGCGGGTACAATGAGCAGTTCTTC.

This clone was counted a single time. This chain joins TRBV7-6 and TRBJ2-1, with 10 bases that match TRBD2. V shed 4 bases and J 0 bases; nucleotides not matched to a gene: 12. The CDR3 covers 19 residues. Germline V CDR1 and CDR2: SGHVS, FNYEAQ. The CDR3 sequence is CASSSDRRASGSSYNEQFF. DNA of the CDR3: TGTGCCAGCAGCTCTGACAGGAGAGCTAGCGGGAGCTCCTACAATGAGCAGTTCTTC. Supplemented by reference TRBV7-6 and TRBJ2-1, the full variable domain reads GAGVSQSPRYKVTKRGQDVALRCDPISGHVSLYWYRQALGQGPEFLTYFNYEAQQDKSGLPNDRFSAERPEGSISTLTIQRTEQRDSAMYRCASSSDRRASGSSYNEQFFGPGTRLTVL.

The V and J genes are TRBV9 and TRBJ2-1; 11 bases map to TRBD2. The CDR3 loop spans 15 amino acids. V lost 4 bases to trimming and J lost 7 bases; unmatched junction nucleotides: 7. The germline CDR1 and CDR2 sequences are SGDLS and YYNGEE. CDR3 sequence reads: CASSFTSGSLNEQFF. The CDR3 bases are TGTGCCAGCAGCTTCACTAGCGGGAGTCTAAATGAGCAGTTCTTC.

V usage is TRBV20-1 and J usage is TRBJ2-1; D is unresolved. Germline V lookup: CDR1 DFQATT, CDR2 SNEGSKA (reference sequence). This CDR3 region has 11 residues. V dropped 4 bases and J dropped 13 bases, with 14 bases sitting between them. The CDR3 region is CSAKGTAVQFF. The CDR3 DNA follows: TGCAGTGCTAAAGGTACAGCCGTCCAGTTCTTC.

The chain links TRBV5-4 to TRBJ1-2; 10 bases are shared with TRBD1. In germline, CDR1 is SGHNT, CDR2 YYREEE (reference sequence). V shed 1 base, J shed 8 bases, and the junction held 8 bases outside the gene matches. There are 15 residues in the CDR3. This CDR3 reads CASSLSGTGVMGYTF. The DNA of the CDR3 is TGTGCCAGCAGCTTGAGTGGGACAGGGGTTATGGGCTACACCTTC.

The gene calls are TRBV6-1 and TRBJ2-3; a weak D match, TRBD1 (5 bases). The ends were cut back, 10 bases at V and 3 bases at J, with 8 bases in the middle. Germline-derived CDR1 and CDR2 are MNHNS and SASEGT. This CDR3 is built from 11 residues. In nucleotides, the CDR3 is TGTGCCACTCCAGGGACAGATACGCAGTATTTT. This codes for CATPGTDTQYF.

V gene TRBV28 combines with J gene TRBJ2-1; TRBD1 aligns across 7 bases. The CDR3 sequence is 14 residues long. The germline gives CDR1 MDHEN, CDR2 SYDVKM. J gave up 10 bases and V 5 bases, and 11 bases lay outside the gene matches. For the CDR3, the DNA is TGTGCCAGCAGTAGACGGGACAGACCAACGGAGCAGTTCTTC. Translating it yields CASSRRDRPTEQFF.

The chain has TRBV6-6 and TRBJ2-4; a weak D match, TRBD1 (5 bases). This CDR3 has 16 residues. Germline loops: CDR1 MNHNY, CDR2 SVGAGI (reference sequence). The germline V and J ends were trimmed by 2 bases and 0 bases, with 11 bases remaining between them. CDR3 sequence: CASSYGQGLAKNIQYF. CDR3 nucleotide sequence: TGTGCCAGCAGTTACGGTCAGGGTTTAGCCAAAAACATTCAGTACTTC.

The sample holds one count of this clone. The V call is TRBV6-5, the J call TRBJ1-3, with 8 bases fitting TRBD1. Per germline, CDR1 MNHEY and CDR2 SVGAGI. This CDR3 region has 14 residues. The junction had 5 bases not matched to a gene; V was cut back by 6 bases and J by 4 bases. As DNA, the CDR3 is TGTGCCAGCAGAACCGGGACAGGCGGAAACACCATATATTTT. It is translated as CASRTGTGGNTIYF.

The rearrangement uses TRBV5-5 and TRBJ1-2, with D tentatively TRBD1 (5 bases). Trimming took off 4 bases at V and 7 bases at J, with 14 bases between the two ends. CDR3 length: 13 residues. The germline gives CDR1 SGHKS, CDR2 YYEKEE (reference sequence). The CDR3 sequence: CASSRATDGGYTF. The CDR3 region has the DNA TGTGCCAGCAGCCGGGCGACAGATGGTGGCTACACCTTC.

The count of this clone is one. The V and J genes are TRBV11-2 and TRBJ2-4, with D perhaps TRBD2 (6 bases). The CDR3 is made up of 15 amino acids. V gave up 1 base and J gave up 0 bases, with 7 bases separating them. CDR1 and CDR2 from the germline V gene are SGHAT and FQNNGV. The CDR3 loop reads CASSLGLVAKNIQYF. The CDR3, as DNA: TGTGCCAGCAGCTTAGGACTAGTAGCCAAAAACATTCAGTACTTC.

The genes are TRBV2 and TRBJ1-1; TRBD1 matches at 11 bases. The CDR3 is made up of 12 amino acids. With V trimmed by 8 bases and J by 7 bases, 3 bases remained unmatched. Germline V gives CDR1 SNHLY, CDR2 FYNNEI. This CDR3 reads CASEGQGVEAFF. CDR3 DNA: TGTGCCAGCGAGGGACAGGGGGTTGAAGCTTTCTTT.

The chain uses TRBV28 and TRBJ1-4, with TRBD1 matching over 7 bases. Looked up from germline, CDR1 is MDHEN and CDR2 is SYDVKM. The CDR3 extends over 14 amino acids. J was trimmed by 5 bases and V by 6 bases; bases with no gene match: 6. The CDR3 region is CASRTWTGNEKLFF. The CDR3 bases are TGTGCCAGCAGGACCTGGACAGGAAATGAAAAACTGTTTTTT.

CDR3 nucleotide sequence: TGTGCCAGCAGCTTAGATCGGGGAGGAGAGACCCAGTACTTC. Translating it yields CASSLDRGGETQYF. The rearrangement joins TRBV11-2 to TRBJ2-5; maybe TRBD2 (6 bases). Looked up from germline, CDR1 is SGHAT and CDR2 is FQNNGV. Trimming shortened V by 0 bases and J by 4 bases, and 9 bases separated the two germline ends. The length of the CDR3 is 14 residues.

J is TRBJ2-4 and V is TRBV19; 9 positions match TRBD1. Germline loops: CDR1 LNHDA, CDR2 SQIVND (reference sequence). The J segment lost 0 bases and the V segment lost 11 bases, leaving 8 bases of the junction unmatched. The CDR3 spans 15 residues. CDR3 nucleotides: TGTGCCCGGTACAGGGGGCTACTAGCCAAAAACATTCAGTACTTC. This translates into CARYRGLLAKNIQYF.

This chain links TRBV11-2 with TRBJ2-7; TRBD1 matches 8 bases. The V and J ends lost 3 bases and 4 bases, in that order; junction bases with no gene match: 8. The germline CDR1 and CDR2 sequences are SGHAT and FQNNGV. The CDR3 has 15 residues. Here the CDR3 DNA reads TGTGCCAGCAGCTTTACGACAGGGGAGAAGTACGAGCAGTACTTC. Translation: CASSFTTGEKYEQYF. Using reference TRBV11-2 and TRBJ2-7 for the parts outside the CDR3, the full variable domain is EAGVAQSPRYKIIEKRQSVAFWCNPISGHATLYWYQQILGQGPKLLIQFQNNGVVDDSQLPKDRFSAERLKGVDSTLKIQPAKLEDSAVYLCASSFTTGEKYEQYFGPGTRLTVT.

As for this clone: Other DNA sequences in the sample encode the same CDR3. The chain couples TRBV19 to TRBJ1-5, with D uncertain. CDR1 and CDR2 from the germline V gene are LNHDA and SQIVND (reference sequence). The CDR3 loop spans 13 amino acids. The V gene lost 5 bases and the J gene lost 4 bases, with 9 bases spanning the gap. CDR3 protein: CASSLPPNQPQHF. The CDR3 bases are TGTGCCAGTAGTCTACCACCTAATCAGCCCCAGCATTTT. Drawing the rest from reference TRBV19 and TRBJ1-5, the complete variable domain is DGGITQSPKYLFRKEGQNVTLSCEQNLNHDAMYWYRQDPGQGLRLIYYSQIVNDFQKGDIAEGYSVSREKKESFPLTVTSAQKNPTAFYLCASSLPPNQPQHFGDGTRLSIL.

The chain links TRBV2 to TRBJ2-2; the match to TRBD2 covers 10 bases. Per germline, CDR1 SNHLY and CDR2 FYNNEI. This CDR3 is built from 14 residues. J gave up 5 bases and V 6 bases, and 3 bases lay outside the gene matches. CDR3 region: CASSLAGATGELFF. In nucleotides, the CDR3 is TGTGCCAGCAGCCTAGCGGGAGCTACCGGGGAGCTGTTTTTT.